This is a list of T cell receptor beta chains from one sample in a study of blood T cell repertoires in COVID-19. The assay was immunoSEQ multiplex PCR, and TCRdb's table has in-frame clones only and misses some. Of fewer than 500,000 clones in the sample, approximately 87% are singletons; the top ten hold approximately 0.96%. Sequencing input: PBMCs or T cells enriched from blood (not recorded which). Receptors originate from a woman in her twenties or thirties with acute COVID-19. CDR3s include the opening cysteine and the closing phenylalanine or tryptophan. A D gene is named only where the DNA matches it firmly. Clone size, where shown, is once, few, many, or a class for clones that have expanded.

cdr3_aa cdr3_nt clone_size d_call j_call v_call
CATSPGGTGNTIYF TGTGCCACCAGCCCAGGGGGGACTGGAAACACCATATATTTT - TRBD1 TRBJ1-3 TRBV15
CACRGTLKGGTDTQYF TGTGCCTGCCGGGGAACGCTAAAGGGGGGCACAGATACGCAGTATTTT once - TRBJ2-3 TRBV2
CASSLVVAQETQYF TGCGCCAGCAGCTTGGTGGTAGCCCAAGAGACCCAGTACTTC - - TRBJ2-5 TRBV5-1
CASRRDRNTEAFF TGTGCCAGCAGGCGCGACAGGAACACTGAAGCTTTCTTT - - TRBJ1-1 TRBV2
CASSAAGRPTGYTF TGTGCCAGCAGCGCAGCGGGACGCCCGACAGGCTACACCTTC - - TRBJ1-2 TRBV27
CASSLQKSRNTEAFF TGTGCCAGCAGCCTACAGAAATCCAGAAACACTGAAGCTTTCTTT - - TRBJ1-1 TRBV13
CASRRQGTGYGYTF TGTGCCAGTAGGCGACAGGGTACAGGCTATGGCTACACCTTC - TRBD1 TRBJ1-2 TRBV19
CASSPRTANTQYF TGTGCCAGCAGCCCCCGGACAGCCAATACGCAGTATTTT many - TRBJ2-3 TRBV7-9
CASSVGAGLNDEQFF TGTGCCAGCAGCGTAGGGGCGGGACTAAACGACGAGCAGTTCTTC - TRBD2 TRBJ2-1 TRBV9
CASSKASGDNQPQHF TGTGCCAGCAGCAAAGCATCAGGGGACAATCAGCCCCAGCATTTT - - TRBJ1-5 TRBV21-1
CASRGAEGPFYGYTF TGTGCCAGCCGGGGAGCAGAAGGGCCCTTCTATGGCTACACCTTC - - TRBJ1-2 TRBV6-5
CASSFLGVYQPQHF TGTGCCAGCAGCTTCTTAGGGGTATATCAGCCCCAGCATTTT - - TRBJ1-5 TRBV5-8
CATSDPGQASYEQFF TGTGCCACCAGTGACCCCGGACAGGCTTCCTACGAGCAGTTCTTC - TRBD1 TRBJ2-1 TRBV24-1
CASSPGTGDTEAFF TGTGCCAGCAGCCCCGGGACAGGGGACACTGAAGCTTTCTTT - TRBD1 TRBJ1-1 TRBV13
CASSVESGTGSKKLFF TGTGCCAGTAGTGTGGAATCCGGGACAGGCTCTAAAAAACTGTTTTTT - TRBD1 TRBJ1-4 TRBV19
CAWIGGGTEAFF TGTGCCTGGATAGGGGGGGGTACTGAAGCTTTCTTT once - TRBJ1-1 TRBV30
CASSRRTGNNQPQHF TGTGCCAGCAGCCGCCGGACAGGGAACAATCAGCCCCAGCATTTT - TRBD1 TRBJ1-5 TRBV27
CASSYSPGMNTEAFF TGTGCCAGCAGTTACTCTCCGGGGATGAACACTGAAGCTTTCTTT - - TRBJ1-1 TRBV6-5
CASSLAAGSGEQYF TGTGCCAGCAGCTTGGCCGCAGGGTCAGGGGAGCAGTACTTC - - TRBJ2-7 TRBV5-6
CASRLAGTGLTYEQYF TGTGCCAGCAGGTTAGCGGGGACAGGTCTTACCTACGAGCAGTACTTC once - TRBJ2-7 TRBV7-2
CASSLKQAGGTDTQYF TGTGCCAGCAGCTTAAAGCAGGCGGGGGGGACAGATACGCAGTATTTT - TRBD2 TRBJ2-3 TRBV7-3
CASSLWGSDRDGYTF TGTGCCAGCAGTTTATGGGGGTCAGACAGGGATGGCTACACCTTC - TRBD1 TRBJ1-2 TRBV27
CASSLTGDSNQPQHF TGCGCCAGCAGCTTGACAGGGGATAGCAATCAGCCCCAGCATTTT - TRBD1 TRBJ1-5 TRBV5-1
CASREQGRNTEAFF TGCGCCAGCCGGGAACAGGGGAGGAACACTGAAGCTTTCTTT - TRBD1 TRBJ1-1 TRBV5-1
CASSLDLPGQFPGSPLHF TGTGCCAGCAGCTTAGATCTCCCGGGACAGTTTCCTGGCTCACCCCTCCACTTT - TRBD1 TRBJ1-6 TRBV11-3
CASGPSRLEAFF TGTGCTAGTGGTCCGTCTCGTCTTGAAGCTTTCTTT few - TRBJ1-1 TRBV12-5
CASSVTDGDIQYF TGTGCCAGTAGTGTCACCGACGGGGACATTCAGTACTTC - - TRBJ2-4 TRBV19
CATSGTSGGYNEQFF TGTGCCACCTCCGGGACTAGCGGGGGCTACAATGAGCAGTTCTTC - TRBD2 TRBJ2-1 TRBV24-1
CASSGRGGRGTEAFF TGTGCCAGTAGTGGTCGCGGGGGGCGAGGGACTGAAGCTTTCTTT - - TRBJ1-1 TRBV19
CASSRDRAPSGNTIYF TGTGCCAGTAGCCGGGACAGGGCGCCATCTGGAAACACCATATATTTT many TRBD1 TRBJ1-3 TRBV19
CLCSLGDFGAFF TGCCTATGTTCCCTAGGGGATTTCGGAGCTTTCTTT - - TRBJ1-1 TRBV29-1
CASSQVEGREETQYF TGCGCCAGCAGCCAAGTGGAGGGGAGGGAAGAGACCCAGTACTTC - TRBD2 TRBJ2-5 TRBV4-3
CANPNGQGGSSYNSPLHF TGTGCCAACCCGAACGGACAGGGGGGGAGCTCCTATAATTCACCCCTCCACTTT - TRBD1 TRBJ1-6 TRBV7-3
CASSQGQGLYTEAFF TGTGCCAGCAGTCAGGGACAGGGGCTTTACACTGAAGCTTTCTTT - TRBD1 TRBJ1-1 TRBV6-5
CSVLGQLVSGNTIYF TGCAGCGTTTTGGGACAACTGGTCTCTGGAAACACCATATATTTT once - TRBJ1-3 TRBV29-1
CASIDRGNSPLHF TGTGCCAGCATCGACAGGGGCAATTCACCCCTCCACTTT - TRBD1 TRBJ1-6 TRBV27
CASRSTGGNGYTF TGTGCCAGCAGGTCGACAGGGGGCAATGGCTACACCTTC - TRBD1 TRBJ1-2 TRBV12-3/TRBV12-4
CASSPNPGLAVNTGELFF TGTGCCAGCAGCCCAAACCCAGGACTAGCGGTGAACACCGGGGAGCTGTTTTTT - TRBD2 TRBJ2-2 TRBV9
CASSAETGPGNTIYF TGCGCCAGCAGCGCAGAAACAGGGCCTGGAAACACCATATATTTT - - TRBJ1-3 TRBV5-1
CASSPSGEGYGYTF TGTGCCAGCAGCCCTTCAGGGGAGGGCTATGGCTACACCTTC - - TRBJ1-2 TRBV9
CASSQTSGKPNEQFF TGCGCCAGCAGCCAGACTAGCGGAAAACCCAATGAGCAGTTCTTC - TRBD2 TRBJ2-1 TRBV4-1
CASRRQGAGAYEQYF TGTGCCAGCAGGAGACAGGGGGCAGGGGCCTACGAGCAGTACTTC - TRBD1 TRBJ2-7 TRBV7-9
CASSRTGSTPEAFF TGTGCCAGCAGTCGGACAGGGTCGACCCCTGAAGCTTTCTTT - TRBD1 TRBJ1-1 TRBV6-5
CASSPGLAGGNEQFF TGTGCCAGCAGCCCTGGACTAGCGGGGGGTAATGAGCAGTTCTTC - TRBD2 TRBJ2-1 TRBV9
CASSFWANEKLFF TGTGCCAGCAGTTTTTGGGCGAATGAAAAACTGTTTTTT - - TRBJ1-4 TRBV27
CASSIRQMGRTNYGYTF TGTGCCAGTAGTATCCGACAGATGGGGAGGACCAACTATGGCTACACCTTC - - TRBJ1-2 TRBV19
CAWSADRTGYTF TGTGCCTGGAGTGCGGACAGGACGGGCTACACCTTC - TRBD1 TRBJ1-2 TRBV30
CASSPPAQKNTEAFF TGTGCCAGCTCACCACCGGCACAGAAGAACACTGAAGCTTTCTTT - - TRBJ1-1 TRBV18
CASRQGSDGLYF TGTGCCAGCAGACAGGGGTCGGACGGCTTGTATTTT - TRBD1 TRBJ2-3 TRBV5-6
CASSLGPSEATEAFF TGTGCCAGCAGTCTGGGCCCTTCGGAAGCCACTGAAGCTTTCTTT - - TRBJ1-1 TRBV6-2/TRBV6-3
CSVDNDRVVNGYTF TGCAGCGTTGATAACGACAGGGTGGTTAATGGCTACACCTTC - TRBD1 TRBJ1-2 TRBV29-1
CASSLFDTVGYTF TGTGCCAGCAGCTTATTCGACACAGTTGGCTACACCTTC - - TRBJ1-2 TRBV7-9
CASSVFDSAYEQYF TGTGCCAGCAGCGTATTCGACAGCGCTTACGAGCAGTACTTC - - TRBJ2-7 TRBV9
CAWSTSGGLHEQFF TGTGCCTGGAGTACTAGCGGGGGGCTGCATGAGCAGTTCTTC - TRBD2 TRBJ2-1 TRBV30
CASSISGTVPYEQYF TGTGCCAGCAGCATATCCGGGACAGTGCCCTACGAGCAGTACTTC - TRBD1 TRBJ2-7 TRBV7-3
CASKRAWTGLTEQYF TGTGCCAGCAAGCGGGCCTGGACAGGGCTGACCGAGCAGTACTTC few TRBD1 TRBJ2-7 TRBV6-5
CASSEPDYEQYF TGCGCCAGCAGTGAGCCAGATTACGAGCAGTACTTC - - TRBJ2-7 TRBV10-2
CATSDFIPQAEQFF TGTGCCACCAGTGATTTTATTCCCCAGGCCGAGCAGTTCTTC - - TRBJ2-1 TRBV24-1
CAISEGTGGSFSYNEQFF TGTGCCATCAGTGAGGGGACAGGGGGCTCTTTCTCCTACAATGAGCAGTTCTTC - TRBD1 TRBJ2-1 TRBV10-3
CASREYYEQYF TGTGCCAGCAGGGAATACTACGAGCAGTACTTC - - TRBJ2-7 TRBV2